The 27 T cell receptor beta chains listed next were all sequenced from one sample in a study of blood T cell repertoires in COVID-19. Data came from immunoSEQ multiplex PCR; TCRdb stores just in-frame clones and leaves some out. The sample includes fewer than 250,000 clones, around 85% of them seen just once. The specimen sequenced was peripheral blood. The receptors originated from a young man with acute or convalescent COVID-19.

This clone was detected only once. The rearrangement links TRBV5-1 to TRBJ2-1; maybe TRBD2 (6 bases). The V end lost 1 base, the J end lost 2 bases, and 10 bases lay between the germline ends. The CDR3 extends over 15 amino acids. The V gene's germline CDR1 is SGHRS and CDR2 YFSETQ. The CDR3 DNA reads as TGCGCCAGCAGCTTGCCAGGGAGGACCTACAATGAGCAGTTCTTC. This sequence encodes CASSLPGRTYNEQFF. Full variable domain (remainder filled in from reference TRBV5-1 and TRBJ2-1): KAGVTQTPRYLIKTRGQQVTLSCSPISGHRSVSWYQQTPGQGLQFLFEYFSETQRNKGNFPGRFSGRQFSNSRSEMNVSTLELGDSALYLCASSLPGRTYNEQFFGPGTRLTVL.

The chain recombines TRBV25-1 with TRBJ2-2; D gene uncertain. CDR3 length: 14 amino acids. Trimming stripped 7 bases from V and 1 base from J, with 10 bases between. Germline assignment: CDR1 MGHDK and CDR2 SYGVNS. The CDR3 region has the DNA TGTGCCAGCACCAGGTCGGTGAACACCGGGGAGCTGTTTTTT. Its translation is CASTRSVNTGELFF.

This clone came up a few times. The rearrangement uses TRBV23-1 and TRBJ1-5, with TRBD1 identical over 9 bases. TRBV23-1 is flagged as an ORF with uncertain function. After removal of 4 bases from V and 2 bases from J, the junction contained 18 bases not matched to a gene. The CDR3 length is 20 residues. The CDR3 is CASSPTSTGTGLECNQPQHF. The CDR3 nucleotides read TGCGCCAGCAGTCCAACTAGTACGGGGACAGGGTTGGAGTGCAATCAGCCCCAGCATTTT.

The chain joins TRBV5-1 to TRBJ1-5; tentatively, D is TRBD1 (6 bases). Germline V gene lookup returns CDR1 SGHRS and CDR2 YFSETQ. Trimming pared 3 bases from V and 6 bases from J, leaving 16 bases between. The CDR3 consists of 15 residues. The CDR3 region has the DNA TGCGCCAGCAGCTCGGATGGGGGCGGCGGTCAGCCCCAGCATTTT. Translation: CASSSDGGGGQPQHF. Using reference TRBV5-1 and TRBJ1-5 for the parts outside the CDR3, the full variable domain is KAGVTQTPRYLIKTRGQQVTLSCSPISGHRSVSWYQQTPGQGLQFLFEYFSETQRNKGNFPGRFSGRQFSNSRSEMNVSTLELGDSALYLCASSSDGGGGQPQHFGDGTRLSIL.

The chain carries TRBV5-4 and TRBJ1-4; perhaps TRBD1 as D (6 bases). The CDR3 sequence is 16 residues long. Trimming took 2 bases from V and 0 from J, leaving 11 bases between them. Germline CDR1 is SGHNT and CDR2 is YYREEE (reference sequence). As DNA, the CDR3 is TGTGCCAGCAGCTTACCCGGGACAACAACTAATGAAAAACTGTTTTTT. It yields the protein CASSLPGTTTNEKLFF.

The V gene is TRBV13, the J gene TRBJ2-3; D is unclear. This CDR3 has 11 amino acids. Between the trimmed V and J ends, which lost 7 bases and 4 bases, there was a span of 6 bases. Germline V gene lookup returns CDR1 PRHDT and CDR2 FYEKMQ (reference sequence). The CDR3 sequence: CASTIADTQYF. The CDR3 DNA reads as TGTGCCAGCACAATAGCAGATACGCAGTATTTT.

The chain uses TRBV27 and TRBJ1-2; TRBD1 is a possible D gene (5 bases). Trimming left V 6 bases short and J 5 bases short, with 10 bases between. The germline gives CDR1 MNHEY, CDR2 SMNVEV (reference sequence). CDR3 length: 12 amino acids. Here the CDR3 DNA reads TGTGCCAGCAGCGTCGACAGATATGGCTACACCTTC. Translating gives CASSVDRYGYTF.

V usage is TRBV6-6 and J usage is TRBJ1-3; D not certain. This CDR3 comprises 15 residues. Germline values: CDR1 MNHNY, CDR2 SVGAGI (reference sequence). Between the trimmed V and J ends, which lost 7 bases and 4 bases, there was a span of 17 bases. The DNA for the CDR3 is TGTGCCAGCACCCCGGACGGAGGCAACGGAAACACCATATATTTT. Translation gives CASTPDGGNGNTIYF.

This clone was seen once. CDR3 nucleotides: TGCGCCAGCAGCTTGGAAGCGGGGAACTATGGCTACACCTTC. Its protein product is CASSLEAGNYGYTF. J is TRBJ1-2 and V is TRBV5-1; D is unresolved. Germline V gene lookup returns CDR1 SGHRS and CDR2 YFSETQ. With 0 bases removed from V and 2 bases from J, the gap between germline ends came to 8 bases. This CDR3 spans 14 amino acids.

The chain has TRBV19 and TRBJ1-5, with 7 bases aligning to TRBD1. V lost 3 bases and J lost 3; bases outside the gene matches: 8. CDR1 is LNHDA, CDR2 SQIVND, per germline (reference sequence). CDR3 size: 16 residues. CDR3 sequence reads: CASSIGTAWANQPQHF. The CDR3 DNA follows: TGTGCCAGTAGTATTGGGACAGCCTGGGCCAATCAGCCCCAGCATTTT.

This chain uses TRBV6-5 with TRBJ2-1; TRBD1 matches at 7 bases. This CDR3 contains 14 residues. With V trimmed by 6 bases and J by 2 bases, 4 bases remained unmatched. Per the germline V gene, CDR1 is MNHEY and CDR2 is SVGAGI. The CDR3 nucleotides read TGTGCCAGCAGGCCGGGACAGACCTACAATGAGCAGTTCTTC. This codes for CASRPGQTYNEQFF.

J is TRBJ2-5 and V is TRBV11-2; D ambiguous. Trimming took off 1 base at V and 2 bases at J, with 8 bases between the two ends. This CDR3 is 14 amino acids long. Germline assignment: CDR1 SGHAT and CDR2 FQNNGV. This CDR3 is CASSLAAGQETQYF. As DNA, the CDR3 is TGTGCCAGCAGCTTAGCGGCAGGACAAGAGACCCAGTACTTC.

Written as DNA, the CDR3 is TGTGCCAGCAGCAAAGAACAGAACACTGAAGCTTTCTTT. This codes for CASSKEQNTEAFF. V is TRBV21-1 and J is TRBJ1-1; no DNA check was done on the table's D call, TRBD1. TRBV21-1 represents a pseudogene. This CDR3 has 13 residues.

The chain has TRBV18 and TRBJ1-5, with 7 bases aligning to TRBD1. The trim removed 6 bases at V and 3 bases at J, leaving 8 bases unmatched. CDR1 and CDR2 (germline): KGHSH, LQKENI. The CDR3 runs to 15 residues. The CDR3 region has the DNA TGTGCCAGCTCCGGCTCAGGGGGTAACAATCAGCCCCAGCATTTT. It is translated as CASSGSGGNNQPQHF.

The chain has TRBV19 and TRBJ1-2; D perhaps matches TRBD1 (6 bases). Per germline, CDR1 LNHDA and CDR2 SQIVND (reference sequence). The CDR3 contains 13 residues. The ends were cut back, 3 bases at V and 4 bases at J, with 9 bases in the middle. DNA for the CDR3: TGTGCCAGTAGTATTCGGACAGTCTATGGCTACACCTTC. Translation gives CASSIRTVYGYTF. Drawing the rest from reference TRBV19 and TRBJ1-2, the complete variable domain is DGGITQSPKYLFRKEGQNVTLSCEQNLNHDAMYWYRQDPGQGLRLIYYSQIVNDFQKGDIAEGYSVSREKKESFPLTVTSAQKNPTAFYLCASSIRTVYGYTFGSGTRLTVV.

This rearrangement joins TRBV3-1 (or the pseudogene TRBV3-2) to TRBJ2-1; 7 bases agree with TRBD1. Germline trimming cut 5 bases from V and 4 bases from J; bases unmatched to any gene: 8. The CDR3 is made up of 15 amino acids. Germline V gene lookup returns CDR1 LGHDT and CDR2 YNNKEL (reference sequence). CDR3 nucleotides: TGTGCCAGCAGCGTATACGGGACAGAATACAATGAGCAGTTCTTC. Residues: CASSVYGTEYNEQFF.

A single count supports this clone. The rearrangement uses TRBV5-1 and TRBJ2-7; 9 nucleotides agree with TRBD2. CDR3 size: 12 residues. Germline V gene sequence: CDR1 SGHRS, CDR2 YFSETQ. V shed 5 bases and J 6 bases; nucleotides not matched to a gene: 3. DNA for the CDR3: TGCGCCAGCAGTAGCGGGAGTGGCGAGCAGTACTTC. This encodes CASSSGSGEQYF.

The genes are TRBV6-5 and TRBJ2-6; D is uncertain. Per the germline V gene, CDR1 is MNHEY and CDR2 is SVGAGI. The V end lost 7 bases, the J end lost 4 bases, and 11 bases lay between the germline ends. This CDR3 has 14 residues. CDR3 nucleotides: TGTGCCAGCAATCCGGGTGCCGGGGCCAACGTCCTGACTTTC. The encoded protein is CASNPGAGANVLTF.

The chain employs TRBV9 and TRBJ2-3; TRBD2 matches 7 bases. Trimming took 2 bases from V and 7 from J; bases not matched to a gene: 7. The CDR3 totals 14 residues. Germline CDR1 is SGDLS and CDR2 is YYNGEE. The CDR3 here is CASSVGGSLNTQYF. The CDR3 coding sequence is TGTGCCAGCAGCGTCGGCGGGAGTCTAAATACGCAGTATTTT.

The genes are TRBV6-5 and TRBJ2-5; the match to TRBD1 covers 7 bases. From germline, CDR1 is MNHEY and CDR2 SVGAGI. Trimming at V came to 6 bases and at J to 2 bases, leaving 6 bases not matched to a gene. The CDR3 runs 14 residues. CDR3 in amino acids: CASSLSRGQETQYF. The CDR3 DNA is TGTGCCAGCAGCCTCAGCAGGGGGCAAGAGACCCAGTACTTC.

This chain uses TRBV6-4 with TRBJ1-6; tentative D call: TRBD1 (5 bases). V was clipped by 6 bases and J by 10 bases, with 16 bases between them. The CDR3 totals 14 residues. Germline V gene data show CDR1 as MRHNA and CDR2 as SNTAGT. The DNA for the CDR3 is TGTGCCAGCAGCCCCGCGGCGGGGCAATCACCCCTCCACTTT. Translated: CASSPAAGQSPLHF.

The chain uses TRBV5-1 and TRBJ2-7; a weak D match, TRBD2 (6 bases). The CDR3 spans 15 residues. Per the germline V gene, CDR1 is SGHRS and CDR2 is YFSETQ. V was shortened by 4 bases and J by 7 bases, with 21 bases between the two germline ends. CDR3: CASSPWGERGGEQYF. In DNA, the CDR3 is TGCGCCAGCAGCCCCTGGGGGGAGCGAGGTGGGGAGCAGTACTTC.

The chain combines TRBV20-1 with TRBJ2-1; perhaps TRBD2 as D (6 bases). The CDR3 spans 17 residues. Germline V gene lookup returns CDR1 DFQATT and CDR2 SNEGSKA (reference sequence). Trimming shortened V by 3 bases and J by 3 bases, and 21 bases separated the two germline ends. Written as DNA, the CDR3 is TGCAGTGCTAGTGCCCCCCGGAGGCGGGACGTCTACAATGAGCAGTTCTTC. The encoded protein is CSASAPRRRDVYNEQFF.

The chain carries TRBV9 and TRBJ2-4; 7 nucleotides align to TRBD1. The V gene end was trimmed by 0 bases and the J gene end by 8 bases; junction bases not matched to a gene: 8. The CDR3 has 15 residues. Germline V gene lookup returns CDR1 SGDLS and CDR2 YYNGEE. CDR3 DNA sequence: TGTGCCAGCAGCGTAGGTTGGGACAGAGTACACATTCAGTACTTC. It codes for CASSVGWDRVHIQYF.

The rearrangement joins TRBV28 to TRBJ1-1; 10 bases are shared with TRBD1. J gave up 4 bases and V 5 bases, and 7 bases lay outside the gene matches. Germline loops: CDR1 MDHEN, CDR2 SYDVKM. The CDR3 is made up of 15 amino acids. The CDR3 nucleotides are TGTGCCAGCAGTCCCCCCGGGACAGGGGCCACTGAAGCTTTCTTT. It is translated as CASSPPGTGATEAFF.

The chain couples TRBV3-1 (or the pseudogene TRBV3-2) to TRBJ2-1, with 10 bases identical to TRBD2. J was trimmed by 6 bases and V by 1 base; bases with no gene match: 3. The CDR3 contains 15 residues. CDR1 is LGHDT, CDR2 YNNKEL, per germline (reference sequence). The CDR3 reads CASSQAGLAINEQFF. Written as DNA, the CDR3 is TGTGCCAGCAGCCAAGCGGGACTAGCGATCAATGAGCAGTTCTTC.

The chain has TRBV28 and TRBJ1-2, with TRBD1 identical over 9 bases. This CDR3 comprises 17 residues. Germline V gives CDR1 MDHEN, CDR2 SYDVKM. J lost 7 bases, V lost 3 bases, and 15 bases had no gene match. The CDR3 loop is CASSFGTGWGGGGGYTF. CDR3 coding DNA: TGTGCCAGCAGTTTTGGGACAGGGTGGGGTGGAGGTGGTGGCTACACCTTC.